This entry lists 28 T cell receptor beta chains sequenced from one sample in a study of blood T cell repertoires in COVID-19. Only in-frame clones appear in the TCRdb table, and some are missing; sequencing was by immunoSEQ multiplex PCR. The data show some 280,000 clones, 85% seen once. Sequencing was done on a sample of peripheral blood. These receptors originate from a woman aged 50 to 65 with active or convalescent COVID-19.

This sequence joins TRBV7-3 and TRBJ2-7; no firm D call. Trimming removed 5 bases from V and 3 bases from J, with 11 bases in between. This CDR3 is built from 13 residues. Looked up from germline, CDR1 is SGHTA and CDR2 is FQGTGA. CDR3 coding DNA: TGTGCCAGCAGCCTGGGTCCGGGCTACGAGCAGTACTTC. This gives the protein CASSLGPGYEQYF.

This rearrangement joins TRBV5-1 to TRBJ1-5; 9 bases align to TRBD1. The germline CDR1 and CDR2 sequences are SGHRS and YFSETQ. Trimming at V came to 4 bases and at J to 6 bases, leaving 5 bases not matched to a gene. CDR3 length: 14 residues. In DNA form, the CDR3 reads TGCGCCAGCAGCGTGGACAGGGGAGGTCAGCCCCAGCATTTT. Translation: CASSVDRGGQPQHF. The whole variable domain, filled in from reference TRBV5-1 and TRBJ1-5, reads KAGVTQTPRYLIKTRGQQVTLSCSPISGHRSVSWYQQTPGQGLQFLFEYFSETQRNKGNFPGRFSGRQFSNSRSEMNVSTLELGDSALYLCASSVDRGGQPQHFGDGTRLSIL.

The rearrangement uses TRBV28 and TRBJ1-4; no definite D call. CDR1 and CDR2 (germline): MDHEN, SYDVKM. V lost 10 bases, J lost 5 bases, and 11 bases lay in between. The CDR3 is 12 amino acids. The CDR3 nucleotides read TGTGCCACCAGAACACCGAATGAAAAACTGTTTTTT. Translated, it gives CATRTPNEKLFF.

This clone has more than one count but fewer than ten. The rearrangement uses TRBV28 and TRBJ1-5; 10 bases are shared with TRBD1. With 6 bases clipped from V and 0 bases from J, the junction kept 23 bases outside the gene matches. Germline loops: CDR1 MDHEN, CDR2 SYDVKM. This CDR3 is built from 22 residues. CDR3 residues: CASRGQGIQGGIGLYSNQPQHF. CDR3 DNA sequence: TGTGCCAGCAGGGGACAGGGGATTCAAGGAGGTATAGGTTTGTATAGCAATCAGCCCCAGCATTTT. The full variable domain, completed using reference TRBV28 and TRBJ1-5, is DVKVTQSSRYLVKRTGEKVFLECVQDMDHENMFWYRQDPGLGLRLIYFSYDVKMKEKGDIPEGYSVSREKKERFSLILESASTNQTSMYLCASRGQGIQGGIGLYSNQPQHFGDGTRLSIL.

This clone was seen once. This chain's CDR3 is CASSRDYSGNTIYF. In DNA form, the CDR3 reads TGTGCCAGCAGTCGGGACTACTCTGGAAACACCATATATTTT. The chain combines TRBV27 with TRBJ1-3; D perhaps matches TRBD1 (5 bases). The V gene's germline CDR1 is MNHEY and CDR2 SMNVEV (reference sequence). With 5 bases removed from V and 0 bases from J, the gap between germline ends came to 8 bases. The length of the CDR3 is 14 residues.

The V call is TRBV27, the J call TRBJ1-5; 8 positions agree with TRBD1. Germline V CDR1 and CDR2: MNHEY, SMNVEV (reference sequence). Unmatched junction bases numbered 10, after V lost 5 bases and J lost 7 bases. This CDR3 has 15 amino acids. The DNA for the CDR3 is TGTGCCAGCAGTCCTTGGACAGGGCGCGGGCAGCCCCAGCATTTT. This gives the protein CASSPWTGRGQPQHF.

V is TRBV4-1 and J is TRBJ2-1; TRBD2 aligns across 8 bases. Germline V gene lookup returns CDR1 MGHRA and CDR2 YSYEKL. Trimming at V came to 1 base and at J to 2 bases, leaving 10 bases not matched to a gene. The CDR3 is made up of 18 amino acids. The CDR3 coding sequence is TGCGCCAGCAGCCAAGGCCTAGCGGGCAAATGGCCCTACAATGAGCAGTTCTTC. It yields the protein CASSQGLAGKWPYNEQFF.

The chain carries TRBV5-1 and TRBJ1-1; possible D gene TRBD1, 5 bases. Germline V gene lookup returns CDR1 SGHRS and CDR2 YFSETQ. This CDR3 spans 16 amino acids. Trimming cost V 1 base and J 5 bases, with 18 bases left between them. The CDR3 loop reads CASSLRGSGSSTEAFF. The CDR3 DNA reads as TGCGCCAGCAGCTTGCGGGGGTCGGGGTCGTCGACTGAAGCTTTCTTT. The full variable domain, with the rest looked up from reference TRBV5-1 and TRBJ1-1, is KAGVTQTPRYLIKTRGQQVTLSCSPISGHRSVSWYQQTPGQGLQFLFEYFSETQRNKGNFPGRFSGRQFSNSRSEMNVSTLELGDSALYLCASSLRGSGSSTEAFFGQGTRLTVV.

Worth noting for this clone: Other DNA sequences in the sample encode the same CDR3. In nucleotides, the CDR3 is TGTGCCAGCAGCCCAGACAGAAACTATGGCTACACCTTC. This codes for CASSPDRNYGYTF. The chain is built from TRBV5-4 and TRBJ1-2; tentative D call: TRBD1 (5 bases). The CDR3 is 13 residues long. V was clipped by 4 bases and J by 2 bases, with 9 bases between them. Germline V gives CDR1 SGHNT, CDR2 YYREEE (reference sequence).

This clone was seen once. The rearrangement uses TRBV7-3 and TRBJ1-6; D is possibly TRBD1 (5 bases). The CDR3 runs to 16 residues. Germline V CDR1 and CDR2: SGHTA, FQGTGA. Trimming took 0 bases from V and 8 from J, leaving 14 bases between them. The CDR3 DNA reads as TGTGCCAGCAGCTTAACGGCAGACAGAGATTATTCACCCCTCCACTTT. This codes for CASSLTADRDYSPLHF. The full variable domain, in which reference TRBV7-3 and TRBJ1-6 provide the parts outside the CDR3, is GAGVSQTPSNKVTEKGKYVELRCDPISGHTALYWYRQSLGQGPEFLIYFQGTGAADDSGLPNDRFFAVRPEGSVSTLKIQRTERGDSAVYLCASSLTADRDYSPLHFGNGTRLTVT.

The chain combines TRBV5-1 with TRBJ2-1, with 8 nucleotides matching TRBD2. V shed 0 bases and J 0 bases; nucleotides not matched to a gene: 2. Germline-derived CDR1 and CDR2 are SGHRS and YFSETQ. This CDR3 region has 16 residues. The CDR3 nucleotides are TGCGCCAGCAGCTTGGCGGGACTAGGCTCCTACAATGAGCAGTTCTTC. Amino acids: CASSLAGLGSYNEQFF.

The chain couples TRBV15 to TRBJ1-3; the D gene is possibly TRBD1 (6 bases). The CDR3 contains 17 residues. Trimming removed 4 bases at V and 0 bases at J, with 16 bases between. The germline CDR1 and CDR2 sequences are LNHNV and YYDKDF (reference sequence). In DNA form, the CDR3 reads TGTGCCACCAGCACAAGGGGGTGGATAGACTCTGGAAACACCATATATTTT. Its protein product is CATSTRGWIDSGNTIYF.

The J gene is TRBJ2-3, the V gene TRBV28; perhaps TRBD1 as D (5 bases). The CDR3 has 12 residues. Per the germline V gene, CDR1 is MDHEN and CDR2 is SYDVKM. V was shortened by 5 bases and J by 15 bases, with 18 bases between the two germline ends. The CDR3 is CASSPELGQGYF. DNA for the CDR3: TGTGCCAGCAGTCCAGAGCTGGGGCAAGGATATTTT.

The chain links TRBV10-2 to TRBJ2-2; 10 bases map to TRBD2. Germline assignment: CDR1 WSHSY and CDR2 SAAADI. The CDR3 spans 17 residues. The J segment lost 0 bases and the V segment lost 5 bases, leaving 6 bases of the junction unmatched. This chain's CDR3 is CASSLTLAGANTGELFF. In nucleotides, the CDR3 is TGCGCCAGCAGTCTTACCCTAGCGGGGGCGAACACCGGGGAGCTGTTTTTT.

V is TRBV30 and J is TRBJ1-2; D remains unclear. The CDR3 is 11 amino acids. Germline V gene lookup returns CDR1 GTSNPN and CDR2 SVGIG (reference sequence). Trimming stripped 4 bases from V and 4 bases from J, with 7 bases between. The CDR3 is CAWKQSYGYTF. The CDR3 region has the DNA TGTGCCTGGAAACAGAGCTATGGCTACACCTTC. Using reference TRBV30 and TRBJ1-2 for the parts outside the CDR3, the full variable domain is SQTIHQWPATLVQPVGSPLSLECTVEGTSNPNLYWYRQAAGRGLQLLFYSVGIGQISSEVPQNLSASRPQDRQFILSSKKLLLSDSGFYLCAWKQSYGYTFGSGTRLTVV.

This sequence joins TRBV6-5 and TRBJ2-3, with 7 bases matching TRBD1. The V segment lost 6 bases and the J segment 5 bases; nucleotides outside the gene matches: 8. The length of the CDR3 is 14 residues. In germline, CDR1 is MNHEY, CDR2 SVGAGI. CDR3 bases: TGTGCCAGCAGAGCCGGGACAGTTGAAGATACGCAGTATTTT. Amino acid sequence: CASRAGTVEDTQYF.

The rearrangement joins TRBV7-2 to TRBJ2-3, with a possible D match to TRBD2 (6 bases). Trimming took off 5 bases at V and 1 base at J, with 13 bases between the two ends. This CDR3 contains 15 residues. CDR1 is SGHTA and CDR2 is FQGNSA in the germline V gene. CDR3 amino acids: CASSLRRDRTDTQYF. The DNA for the CDR3 is TGTGCCAGCAGCCTCAGGCGGGACCGCACAGATACGCAGTATTTT.

CDR3 coding DNA: TGTGCCAGCAGCCAGCCGGGGACTCAGTTCTTC. Its protein product is CASSQPGTQFF. The gene calls are TRBV3-1 (or the pseudogene TRBV3-2) and TRBJ2-1; D might be TRBD2 (6 bases). The V end was cut by 3 bases, the J end by 13 bases, with 10 bases between. The length of the CDR3 is 11 residues. Germline V gene sequence: CDR1 LGHDT, CDR2 YNNKEL (reference sequence).

The genes are TRBV7-9 and TRBJ1-1; D gene ambiguous. CDR3 size: 15 residues. Germline V CDR1 and CDR2: SEHNR, FQNEAQ (reference sequence). V lost 1 base and J lost 1, with 10 bases in between. CDR3: CASSLDGLRNTEAFF. CDR3 nucleotide sequence: TGTGCCAGCAGCTTAGACGGACTCAGGAACACTGAAGCTTTCTTT.

The chain carries TRBV6-5 and TRBJ2-1, with 10 bases matching TRBD2. In germline, CDR1 is MNHEY, CDR2 SVGAGI. V lost 8 bases, J lost 3 bases, and 4 bases stayed unmatched. The CDR3 is 14 residues long. CDR3 sequence reads: CASSSGRGYNEQFF. CDR3 DNA: TGTGCCAGCTCTAGCGGGAGAGGCTACAATGAGCAGTTCTTC.

In its sample, this clone was seen once. This chain links TRBV6-5 with TRBJ2-7, with D uncertain. Germline lookup yields CDR1 MNHEY and CDR2 SVGAGI. Trimming cost V 5 bases and J 5 bases, with 16 bases left between them. The CDR3 length is 14 residues. CDR3 in DNA: TGTGCCAGCAGTCCTCTGCCATATCGCGACGAGCAGTACTTC. This encodes CASSPLPYRDEQYF.

The V and J genes are TRBV2 and TRBJ1-4; D gene ambiguous. The V end was cut by 5 bases, the J end by 0 bases, with 7 bases between. Germline CDR1 and CDR2: SNHLY and FYNNEI. The CDR3 runs to 14 residues. The CDR3 here is CASSNSPTNEKLFF. The CDR3 DNA sequence: TGTGCCAGCAGTAACAGCCCAACTAATGAAAAACTGTTTTTT.

The chain employs TRBV18 and TRBJ2-7; 8 bases map to TRBD1. The CDR3 has 14 residues. Germline V gives CDR1 KGHSH, CDR2 LQKENI. V shed 3 bases and J 5 bases; nucleotides not matched to a gene: 6. The CDR3 bases are TGTGCCAGCTCACCGACAGGGGCTAGCGACGAGCAGTACTTC. It codes for CASSPTGASDEQYF.

The chain is built from TRBV18 and TRBJ2-1; 7 positions match TRBD2. Germline assignment: CDR1 KGHSH and CDR2 LQKENI. The trim removed 2 bases at V and 5 bases at J, leaving 3 bases unmatched. The CDR3 covers 14 residues. CDR3: CASSPASGNNEQFF. DNA for the CDR3: TGTGCCAGCTCACCAGCTAGCGGCAACAATGAGCAGTTCTTC.

V and J are TRBV28 and TRBJ2-1; TRBD1 is a possible D gene (6 bases). Germline CDR1 is MDHEN and CDR2 is SYDVKM. This CDR3 is 15 amino acids long. Trimming stripped 8 bases from V and 0 bases from J, with 14 bases between. The CDR3 nucleotides read TGTGCCAGCTTGGGGGCCCTGAGCTCCTACAATGAGCAGTTCTTC. It encodes CASLGALSSYNEQFF.

The rearrangement uses TRBV4-1 and TRBJ2-5; 8 positions match TRBD1. The J segment lost 3 bases and the V segment lost 1 base, leaving 10 bases of the junction unmatched. This CDR3 has 17 amino acids. Germline CDR1 is MGHRA and CDR2 is YSYEKL. The CDR3: CASSQGPARGLKETQYF. For the CDR3, the DNA is TGCGCCAGCAGCCAAGGTCCCGCCAGGGGGCTAAAAGAGACCCAGTACTTC.

The rearrangement uses TRBV27 and TRBJ1-2; a possible D gene is TRBD1 (5 bases). V lost 6 bases to trimming and J lost 8 bases, with 19 bases between them. The CDR3 has 14 amino acids. The germline V gene has CDR1 MNHEY and CDR2 SMNVEV (reference sequence). The chain's CDR3 is CASSPVMRGLGYTF. The CDR3 DNA is TGTGCCAGCAGCCCGGTTATGCGGGGCCTGGGCTACACCTTC.

The chain is built from TRBV3-1 (or the pseudogene TRBV3-2) and TRBJ2-7, with TRBD1 matching 9 bases. Trimming at V came to 7 bases and at J to 5 bases, leaving 9 bases not matched to a gene. Germline CDR1 is LGHDT and CDR2 is YNNKEL (reference sequence). This CDR3 contains 14 residues. CDR3 amino acids: CASTPTGGPDEQYF. For the CDR3, the DNA is TGTGCCAGCACCCCGACAGGGGGACCCGACGAGCAGTACTTC.